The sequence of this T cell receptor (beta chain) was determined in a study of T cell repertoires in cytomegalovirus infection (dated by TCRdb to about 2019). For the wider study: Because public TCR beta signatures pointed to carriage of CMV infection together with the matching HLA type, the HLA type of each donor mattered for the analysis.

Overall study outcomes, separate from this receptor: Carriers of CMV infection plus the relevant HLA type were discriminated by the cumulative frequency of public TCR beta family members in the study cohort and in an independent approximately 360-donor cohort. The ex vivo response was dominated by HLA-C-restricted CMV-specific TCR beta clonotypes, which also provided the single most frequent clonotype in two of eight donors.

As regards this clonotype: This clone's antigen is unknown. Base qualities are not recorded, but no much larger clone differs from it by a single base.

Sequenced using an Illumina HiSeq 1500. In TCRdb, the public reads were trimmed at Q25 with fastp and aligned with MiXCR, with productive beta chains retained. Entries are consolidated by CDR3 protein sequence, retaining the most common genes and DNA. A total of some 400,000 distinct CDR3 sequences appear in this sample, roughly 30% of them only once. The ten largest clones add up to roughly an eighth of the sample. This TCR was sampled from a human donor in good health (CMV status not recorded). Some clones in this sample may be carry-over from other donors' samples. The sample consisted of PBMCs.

The base sequence is TGTGCCAGCAGCAGCCCTAGCGGGGGCCGCTACAATGAGCAGTTCTTC. This sequence encodes CASSSPSGGRYNEQFF. The rearranged chain carries TRBV7-8 and TRBJ2-1, with TRBD2 identical over 10 junction bases. The CDR3 measures 16 amino acids from cysteine to phenylalanine. Here the CDR3 DNA is all that survives: 48 bases in frame from base 1. Ends trimmed: V by 5 bases, J by 3 bases; bases unmatched to a gene: 7. CDR1 SGHVS and CDR2 FQNEAQ are derived from the germline V gene.